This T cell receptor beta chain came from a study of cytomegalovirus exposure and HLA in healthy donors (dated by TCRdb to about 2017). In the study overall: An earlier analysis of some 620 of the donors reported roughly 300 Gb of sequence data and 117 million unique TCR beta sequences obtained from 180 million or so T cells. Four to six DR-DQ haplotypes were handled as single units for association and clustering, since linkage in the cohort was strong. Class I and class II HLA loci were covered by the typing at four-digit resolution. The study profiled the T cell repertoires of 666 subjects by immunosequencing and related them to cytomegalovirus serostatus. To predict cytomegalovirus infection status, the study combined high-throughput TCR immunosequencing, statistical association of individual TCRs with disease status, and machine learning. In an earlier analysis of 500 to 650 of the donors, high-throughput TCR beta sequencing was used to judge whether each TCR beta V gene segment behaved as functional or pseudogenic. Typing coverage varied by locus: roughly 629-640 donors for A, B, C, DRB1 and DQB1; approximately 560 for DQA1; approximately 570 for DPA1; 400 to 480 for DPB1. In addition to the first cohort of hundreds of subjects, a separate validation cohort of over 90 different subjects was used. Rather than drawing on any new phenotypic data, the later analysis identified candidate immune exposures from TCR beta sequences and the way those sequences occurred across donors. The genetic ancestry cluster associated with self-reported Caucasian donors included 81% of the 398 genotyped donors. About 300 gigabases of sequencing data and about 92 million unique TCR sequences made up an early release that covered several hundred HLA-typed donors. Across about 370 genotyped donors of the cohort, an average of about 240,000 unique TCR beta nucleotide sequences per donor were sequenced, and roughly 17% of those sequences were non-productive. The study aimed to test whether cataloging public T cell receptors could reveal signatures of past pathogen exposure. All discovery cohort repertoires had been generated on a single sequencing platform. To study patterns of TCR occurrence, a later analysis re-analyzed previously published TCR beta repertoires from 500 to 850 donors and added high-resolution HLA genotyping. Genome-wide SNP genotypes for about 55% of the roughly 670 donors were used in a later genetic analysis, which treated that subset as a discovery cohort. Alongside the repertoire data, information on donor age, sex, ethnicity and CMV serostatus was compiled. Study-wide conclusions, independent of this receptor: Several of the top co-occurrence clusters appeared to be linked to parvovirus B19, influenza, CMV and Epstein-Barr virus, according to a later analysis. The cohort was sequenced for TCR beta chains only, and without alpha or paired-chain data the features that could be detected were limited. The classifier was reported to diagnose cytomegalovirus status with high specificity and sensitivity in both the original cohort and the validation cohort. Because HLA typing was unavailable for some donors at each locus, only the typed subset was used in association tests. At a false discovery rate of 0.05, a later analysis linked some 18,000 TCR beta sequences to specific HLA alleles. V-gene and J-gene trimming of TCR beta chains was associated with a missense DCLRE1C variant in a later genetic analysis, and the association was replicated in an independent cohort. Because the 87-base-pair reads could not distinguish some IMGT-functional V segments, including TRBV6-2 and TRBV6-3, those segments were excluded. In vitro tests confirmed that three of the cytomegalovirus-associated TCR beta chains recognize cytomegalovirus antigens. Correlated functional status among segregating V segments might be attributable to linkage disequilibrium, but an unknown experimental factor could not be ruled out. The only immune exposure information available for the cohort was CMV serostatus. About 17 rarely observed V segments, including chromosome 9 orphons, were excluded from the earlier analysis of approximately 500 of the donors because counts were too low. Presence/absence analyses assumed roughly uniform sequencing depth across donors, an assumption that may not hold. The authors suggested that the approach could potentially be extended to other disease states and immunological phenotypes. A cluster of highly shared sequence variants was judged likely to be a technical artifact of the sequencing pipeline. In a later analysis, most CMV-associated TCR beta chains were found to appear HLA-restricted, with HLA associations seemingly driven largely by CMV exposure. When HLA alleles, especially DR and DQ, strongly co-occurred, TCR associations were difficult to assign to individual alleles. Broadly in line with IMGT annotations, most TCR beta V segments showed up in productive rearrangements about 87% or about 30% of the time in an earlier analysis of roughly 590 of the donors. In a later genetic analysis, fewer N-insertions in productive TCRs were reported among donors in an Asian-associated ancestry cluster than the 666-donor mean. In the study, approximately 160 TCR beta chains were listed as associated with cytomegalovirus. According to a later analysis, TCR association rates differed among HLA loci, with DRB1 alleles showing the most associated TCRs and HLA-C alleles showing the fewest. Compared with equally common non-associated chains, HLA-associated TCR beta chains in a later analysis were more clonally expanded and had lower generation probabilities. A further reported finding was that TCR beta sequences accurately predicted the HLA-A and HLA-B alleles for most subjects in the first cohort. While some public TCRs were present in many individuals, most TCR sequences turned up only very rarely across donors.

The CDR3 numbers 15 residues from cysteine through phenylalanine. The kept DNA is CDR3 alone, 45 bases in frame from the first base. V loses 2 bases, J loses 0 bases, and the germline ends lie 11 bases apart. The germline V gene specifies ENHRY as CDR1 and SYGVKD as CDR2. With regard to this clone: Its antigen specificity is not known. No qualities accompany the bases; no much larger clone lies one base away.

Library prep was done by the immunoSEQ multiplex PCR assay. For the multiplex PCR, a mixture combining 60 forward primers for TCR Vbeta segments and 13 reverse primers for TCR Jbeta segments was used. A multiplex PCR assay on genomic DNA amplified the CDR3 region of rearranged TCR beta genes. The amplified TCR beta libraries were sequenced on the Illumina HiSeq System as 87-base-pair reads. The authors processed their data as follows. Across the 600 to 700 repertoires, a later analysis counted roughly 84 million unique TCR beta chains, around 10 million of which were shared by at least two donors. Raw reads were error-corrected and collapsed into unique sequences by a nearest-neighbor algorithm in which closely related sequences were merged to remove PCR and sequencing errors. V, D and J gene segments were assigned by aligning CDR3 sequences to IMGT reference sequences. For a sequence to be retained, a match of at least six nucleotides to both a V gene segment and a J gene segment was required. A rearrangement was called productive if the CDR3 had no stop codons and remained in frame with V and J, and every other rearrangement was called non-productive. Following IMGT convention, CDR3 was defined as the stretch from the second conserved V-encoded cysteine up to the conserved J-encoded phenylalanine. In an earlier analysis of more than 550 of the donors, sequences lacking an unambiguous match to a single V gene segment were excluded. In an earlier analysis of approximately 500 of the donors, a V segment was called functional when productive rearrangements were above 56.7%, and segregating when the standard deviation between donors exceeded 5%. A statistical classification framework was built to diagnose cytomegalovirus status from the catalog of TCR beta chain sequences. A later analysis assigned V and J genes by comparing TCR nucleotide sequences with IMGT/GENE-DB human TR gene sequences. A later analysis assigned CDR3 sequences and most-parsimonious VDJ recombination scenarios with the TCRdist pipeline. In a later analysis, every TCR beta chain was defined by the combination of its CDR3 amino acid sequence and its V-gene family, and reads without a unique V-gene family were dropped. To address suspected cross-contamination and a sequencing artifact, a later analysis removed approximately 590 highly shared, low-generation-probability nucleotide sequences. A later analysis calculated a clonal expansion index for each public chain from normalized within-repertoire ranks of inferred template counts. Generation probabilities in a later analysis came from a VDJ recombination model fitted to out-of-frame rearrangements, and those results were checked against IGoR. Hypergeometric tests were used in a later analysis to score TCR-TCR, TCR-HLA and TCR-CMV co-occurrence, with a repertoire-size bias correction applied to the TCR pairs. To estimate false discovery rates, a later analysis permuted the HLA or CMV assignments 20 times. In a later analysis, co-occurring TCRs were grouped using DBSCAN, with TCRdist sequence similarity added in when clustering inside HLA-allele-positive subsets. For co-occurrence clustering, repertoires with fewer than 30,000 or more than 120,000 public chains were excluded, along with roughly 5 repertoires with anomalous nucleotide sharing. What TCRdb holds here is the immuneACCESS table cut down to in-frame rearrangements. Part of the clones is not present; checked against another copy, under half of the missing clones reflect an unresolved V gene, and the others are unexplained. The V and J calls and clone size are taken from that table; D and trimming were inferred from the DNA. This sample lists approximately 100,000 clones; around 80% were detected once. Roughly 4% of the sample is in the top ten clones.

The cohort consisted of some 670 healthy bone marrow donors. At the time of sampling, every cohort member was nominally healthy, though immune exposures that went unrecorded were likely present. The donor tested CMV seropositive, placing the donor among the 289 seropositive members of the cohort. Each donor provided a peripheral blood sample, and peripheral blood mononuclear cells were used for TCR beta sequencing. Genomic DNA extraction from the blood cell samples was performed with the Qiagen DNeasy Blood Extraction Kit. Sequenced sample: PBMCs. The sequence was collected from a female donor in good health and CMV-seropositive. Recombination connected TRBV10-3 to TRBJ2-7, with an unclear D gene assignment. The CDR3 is CAISEVESGSYEQYF. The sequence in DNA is TGTGCCATCAGTGAGGTAGAATCGGGCTCCTACGAGCAGTACTTC.